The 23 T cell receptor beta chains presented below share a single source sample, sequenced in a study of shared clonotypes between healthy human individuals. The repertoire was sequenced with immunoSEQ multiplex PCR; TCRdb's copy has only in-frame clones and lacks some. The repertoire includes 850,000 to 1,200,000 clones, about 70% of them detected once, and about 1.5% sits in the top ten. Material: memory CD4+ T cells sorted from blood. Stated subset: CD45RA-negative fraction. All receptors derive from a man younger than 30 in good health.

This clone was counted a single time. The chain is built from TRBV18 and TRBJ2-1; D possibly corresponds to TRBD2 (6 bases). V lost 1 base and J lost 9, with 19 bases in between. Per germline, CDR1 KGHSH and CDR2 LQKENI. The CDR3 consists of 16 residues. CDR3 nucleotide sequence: TGTGCCAGCTCACCACTCTCCCCGGGACTTACCGTTGAGCAGTTCTTC. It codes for CASSPLSPGLTVEQFF.

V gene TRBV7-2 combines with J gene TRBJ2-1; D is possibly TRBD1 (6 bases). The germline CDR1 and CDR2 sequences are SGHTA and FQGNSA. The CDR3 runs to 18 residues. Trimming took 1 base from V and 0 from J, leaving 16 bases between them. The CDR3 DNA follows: TGTGCCAGCAGCTTAGACTTTGGGGGCTCCTCCTCCTACAATGAGCAGTTCTTC. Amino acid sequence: CASSLDFGGSSSYNEQFF.

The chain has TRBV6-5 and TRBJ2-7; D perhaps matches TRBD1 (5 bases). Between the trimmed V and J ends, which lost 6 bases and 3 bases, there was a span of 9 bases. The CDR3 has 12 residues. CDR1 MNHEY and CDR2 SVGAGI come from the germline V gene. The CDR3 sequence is CASSPGYYEQYF. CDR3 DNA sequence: TGTGCCAGCAGCCCAGGGTACTACGAGCAGTACTTC.

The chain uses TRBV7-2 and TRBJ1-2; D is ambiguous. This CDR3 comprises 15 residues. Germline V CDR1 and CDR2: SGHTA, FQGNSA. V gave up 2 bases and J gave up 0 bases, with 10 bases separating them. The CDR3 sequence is CASSLQHGANYGYTF. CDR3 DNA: TGTGCCAGCAGCTTACAACATGGAGCTAACTATGGCTACACCTTC.

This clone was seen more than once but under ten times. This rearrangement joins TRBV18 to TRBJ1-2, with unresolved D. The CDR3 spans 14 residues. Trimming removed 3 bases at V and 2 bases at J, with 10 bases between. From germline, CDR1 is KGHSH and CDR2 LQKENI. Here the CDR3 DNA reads TGTGCCAGCTCACCGGCGGGCGGGAACTATGGCTACACCTTC. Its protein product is CASSPAGGNYGYTF.

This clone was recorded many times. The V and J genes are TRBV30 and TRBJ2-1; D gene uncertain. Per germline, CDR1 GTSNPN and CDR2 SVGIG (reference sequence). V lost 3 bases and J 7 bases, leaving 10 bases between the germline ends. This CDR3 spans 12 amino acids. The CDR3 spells CAWRALGNEQFF. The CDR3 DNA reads TGTGCCTGGAGAGCTCTGGGTAATGAGCAGTTCTTC.

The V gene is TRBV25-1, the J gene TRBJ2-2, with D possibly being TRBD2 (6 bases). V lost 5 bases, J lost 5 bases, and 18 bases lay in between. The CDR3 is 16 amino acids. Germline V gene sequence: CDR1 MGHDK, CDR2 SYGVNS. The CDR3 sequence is CASSPWDVGSTGELFF. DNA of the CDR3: TGTGCCAGCAGTCCGTGGGACGTCGGGAGTACCGGGGAGCTGTTTTTT.

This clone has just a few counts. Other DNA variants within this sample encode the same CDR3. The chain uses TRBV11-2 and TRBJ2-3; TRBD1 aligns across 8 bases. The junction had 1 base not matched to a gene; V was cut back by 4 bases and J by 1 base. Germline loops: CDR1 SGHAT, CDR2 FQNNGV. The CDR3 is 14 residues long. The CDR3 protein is CASSSQGGTDTQYF. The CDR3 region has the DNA TGTGCCAGCAGCTCACAGGGGGGCACAGATACGCAGTATTTT.

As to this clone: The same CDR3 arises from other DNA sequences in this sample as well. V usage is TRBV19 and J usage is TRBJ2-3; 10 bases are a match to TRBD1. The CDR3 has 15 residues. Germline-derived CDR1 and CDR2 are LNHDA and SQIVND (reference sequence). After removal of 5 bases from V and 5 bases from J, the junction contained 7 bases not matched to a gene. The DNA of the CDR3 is TGTGCCAGTAGTCCGGGACAGGGGTCAAGAGATACGCAGTATTTT. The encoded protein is CASSPGQGSRDTQYF. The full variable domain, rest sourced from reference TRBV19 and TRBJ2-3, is DGGITQSPKYLFRKEGQNVTLSCEQNLNHDAMYWYRQDPGQGLRLIYYSQIVNDFQKGDIAEGYSVSREKKESFPLTVTSAQKNPTAFYLCASSPGQGSRDTQYFGPGTRLTVL.

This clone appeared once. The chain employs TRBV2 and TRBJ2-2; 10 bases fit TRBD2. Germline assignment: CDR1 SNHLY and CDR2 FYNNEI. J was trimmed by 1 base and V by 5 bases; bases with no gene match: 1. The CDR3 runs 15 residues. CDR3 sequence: CASSWTSGNTGELFF. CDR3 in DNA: TGTGCCAGCAGTTGGACTAGCGGGAACACCGGGGAGCTGTTTTTT.

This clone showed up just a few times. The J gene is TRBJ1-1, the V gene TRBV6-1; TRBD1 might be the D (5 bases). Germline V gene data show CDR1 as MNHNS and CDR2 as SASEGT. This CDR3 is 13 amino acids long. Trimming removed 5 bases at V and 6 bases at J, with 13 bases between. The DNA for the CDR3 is TGTGCCAGCAGTCTCGACAGCGGGGCTGAAGCTTTCTTT. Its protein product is CASSLDSGAEAFF.

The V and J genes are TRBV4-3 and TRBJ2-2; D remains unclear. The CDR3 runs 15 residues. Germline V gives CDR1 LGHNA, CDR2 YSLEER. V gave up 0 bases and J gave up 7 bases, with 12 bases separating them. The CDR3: CASSQEVGGGGELFF. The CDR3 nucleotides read TGCGCCAGCAGCCAAGAGGTGGGCGGCGGCGGGGAGCTGTTTTTT.

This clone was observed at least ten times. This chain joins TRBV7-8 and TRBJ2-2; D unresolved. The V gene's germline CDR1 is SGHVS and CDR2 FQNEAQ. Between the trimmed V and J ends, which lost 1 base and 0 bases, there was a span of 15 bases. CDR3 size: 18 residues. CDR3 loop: CASSLVGLDFANTGELFF. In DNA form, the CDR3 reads TGTGCCAGCAGCTTAGTTGGATTAGACTTCGCGAACACCGGGGAGCTGTTTTTT.

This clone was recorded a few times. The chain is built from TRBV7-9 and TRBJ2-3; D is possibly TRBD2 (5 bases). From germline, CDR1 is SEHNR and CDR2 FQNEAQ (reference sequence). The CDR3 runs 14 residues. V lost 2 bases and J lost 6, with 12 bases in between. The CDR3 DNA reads TGTGCCAGCAGCTTATCCAAGGGAGCGGATACGCAGTATTTT. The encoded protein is CASSLSKGADTQYF.

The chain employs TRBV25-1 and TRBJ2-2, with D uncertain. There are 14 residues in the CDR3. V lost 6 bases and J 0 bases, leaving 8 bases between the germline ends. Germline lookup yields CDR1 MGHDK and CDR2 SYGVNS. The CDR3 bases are TGTGCCAGCAGCTCAGACACGAACACCGGGGAGCTGTTTTTT. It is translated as CASSSDTNTGELFF.

CDR3 in DNA: TGCGCCAGCAGGGGACAGGGAAATTCACCCCTCCACTTT. Residues: CASRGQGNSPLHF. V and J are TRBV10-1 and TRBJ1-6; 9 bases agree with TRBD1. CDR1 and CDR2 (germline): WNHNN, SYGVQD (reference sequence). V was pared by 6 bases and J by 7 bases, with 1 base of the junction left unmatched. This CDR3 region has 13 residues.

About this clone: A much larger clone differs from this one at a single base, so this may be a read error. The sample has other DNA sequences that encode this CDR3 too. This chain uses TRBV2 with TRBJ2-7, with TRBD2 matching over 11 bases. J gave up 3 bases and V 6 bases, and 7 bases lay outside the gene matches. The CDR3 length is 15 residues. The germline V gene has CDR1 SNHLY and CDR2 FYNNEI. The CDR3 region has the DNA TGTGCCAGCAGCCCAGCACTAGCGGGGGTCTACGAGCAGTACTTC. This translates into CASSPALAGVYEQYF. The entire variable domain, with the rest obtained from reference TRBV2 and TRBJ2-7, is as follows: EPEVTQTPSHQVTQMGQEVILRCVPISNHLYFYWYRQILGQKVEFLVSFYNNEISEKSEIFDDQFSVERPDGSNFTLKIRSTKLEDSAMYFCASSPALAGVYEQYFGPGTRLTVT.

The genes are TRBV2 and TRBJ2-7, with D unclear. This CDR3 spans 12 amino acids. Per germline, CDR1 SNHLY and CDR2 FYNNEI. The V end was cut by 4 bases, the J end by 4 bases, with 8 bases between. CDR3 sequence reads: CASSVSVYEQYF. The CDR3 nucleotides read TGTGCCAGCAGTGTCTCCGTATACGAGCAGTACTTC. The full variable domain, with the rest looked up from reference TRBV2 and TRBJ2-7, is EPEVTQTPSHQVTQMGQEVILRCVPISNHLYFYWYRQILGQKVEFLVSFYNNEISEKSEIFDDQFSVERPDGSNFTLKIRSTKLEDSAMYFCASSVSVYEQYFGPGTRLTVT.

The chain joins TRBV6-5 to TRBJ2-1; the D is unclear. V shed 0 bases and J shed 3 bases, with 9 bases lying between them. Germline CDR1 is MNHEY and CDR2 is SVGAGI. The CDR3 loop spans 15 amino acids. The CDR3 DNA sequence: TGTGCCAGCAGTTACTCGAGTCCCAACTACAATGAGCAGTTCTTC. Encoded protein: CASSYSSPNYNEQFF.

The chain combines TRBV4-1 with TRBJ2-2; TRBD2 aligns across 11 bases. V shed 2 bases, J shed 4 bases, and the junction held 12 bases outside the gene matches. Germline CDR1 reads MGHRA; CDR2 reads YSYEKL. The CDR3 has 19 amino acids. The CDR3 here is CASSQSITSGSRGTGELFF. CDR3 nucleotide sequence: TGCGCCAGCAGCCAATCGATAACTAGCGGGAGTCGGGGCACCGGGGAGCTGTTTTTT.

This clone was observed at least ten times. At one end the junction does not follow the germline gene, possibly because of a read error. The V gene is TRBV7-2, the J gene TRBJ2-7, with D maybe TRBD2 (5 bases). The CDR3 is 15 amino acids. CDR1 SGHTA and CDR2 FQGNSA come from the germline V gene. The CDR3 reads CASTLFYGSSYEQYF. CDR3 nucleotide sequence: TGTGCCAGCACCTTATTTTATGGGAGCTCCTACGAGCAGTACTTC.

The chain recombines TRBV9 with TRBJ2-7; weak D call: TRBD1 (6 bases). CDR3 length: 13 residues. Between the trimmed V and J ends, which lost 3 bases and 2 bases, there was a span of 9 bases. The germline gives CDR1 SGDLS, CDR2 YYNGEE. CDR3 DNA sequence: TGTGCCAGCAGCGCCGGACAGACCTACGAGCAGTACTTC. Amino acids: CASSAGQTYEQYF.

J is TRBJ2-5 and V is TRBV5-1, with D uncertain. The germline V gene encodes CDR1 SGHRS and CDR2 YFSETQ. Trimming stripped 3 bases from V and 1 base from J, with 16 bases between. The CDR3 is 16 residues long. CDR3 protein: CASSSSPRPVQETQYF. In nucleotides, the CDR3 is TGCGCCAGCAGCTCCTCTCCCCGGCCGGTCCAAGAGACCCAGTACTTC.